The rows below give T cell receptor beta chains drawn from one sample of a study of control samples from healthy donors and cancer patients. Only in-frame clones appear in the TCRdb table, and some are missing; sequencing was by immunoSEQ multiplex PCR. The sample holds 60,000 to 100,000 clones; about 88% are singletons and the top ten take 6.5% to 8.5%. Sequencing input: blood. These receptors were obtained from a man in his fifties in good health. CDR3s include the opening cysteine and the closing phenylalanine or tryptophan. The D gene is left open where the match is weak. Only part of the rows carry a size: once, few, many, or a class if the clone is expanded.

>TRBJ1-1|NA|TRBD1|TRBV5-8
TGTGCCAGCAGCTCCGCCGGCAGGGGGGACACTGAAGCTTTCTTT
CASSSAGRGDTEAFF
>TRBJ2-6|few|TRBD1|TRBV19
TGTGCCTCATCCCCCGGGGACAGGGATGCTGGGGCCAACGTCCTGACTTTC
CASSPGDRDAGANVLTF
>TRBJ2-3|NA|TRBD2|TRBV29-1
TGCAGCGTTCTTAGCGGGGGAGGGACAGATACGCAGTATTTT
CSVLSGGGTDTQYF
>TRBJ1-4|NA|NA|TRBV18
TGTGCCAGCTCACCGCGTCTCCAGGGTGAAAAACTGTTTTTT
CASSPRLQGEKLFF
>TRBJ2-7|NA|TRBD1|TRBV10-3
TGTGCCATCAGTGAGGGGACAGCGCCCTACGAGCAGTACTTC
CAISEGTAPYEQYF
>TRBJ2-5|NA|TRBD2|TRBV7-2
TGTGCCAGCAGCCACGGGACTAGCGGGGAAGAGACCCAGTACTTC
CASSHGTSGEETQYF
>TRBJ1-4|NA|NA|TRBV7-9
TGTGCCAGCAGCTTAGCAGGCGGTACTAATGAAAAACTGTTTTTT
CASSLAGGTNEKLFF
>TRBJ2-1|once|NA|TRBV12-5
TGTGCTAGTGGTTTGGAAAGGACAGACAATGAGCAGTTCTTC
CASGLERTDNEQFF
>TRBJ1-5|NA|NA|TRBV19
TGTGCCAGTAGTACCGGCCGGACAGTGACGAATCAGCCCCAGCATTTT
CASSTGRTVTNQPQHF
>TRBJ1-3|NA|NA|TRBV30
TGTGCCTGGACCAAAGGAAGTGGAAACACCATATATTTT
CAWTKGSGNTIYF
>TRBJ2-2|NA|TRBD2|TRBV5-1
TGCGCCAGCAGCCCTAGCGGGGTCTCCACCGGGGAGCTGTTTTTT
CASSPSGVSTGELFF
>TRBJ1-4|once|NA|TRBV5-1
TGCGCCAGCAGCTTCAGGTTCACTGAAAAACTGTTTTTT
CASSFRFTEKLFF
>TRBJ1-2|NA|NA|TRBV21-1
TGTGCCAGCAGCAACTTTTCTCAGACAGGGCAGGATGGCTACACCTTC
CASSNFSQTGQDGYTF
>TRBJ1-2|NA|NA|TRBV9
TGTGCCAGCAGCCTTTATCTGAGGACAGCCAACTATGGCTACACCTTC
CASSLYLRTANYGYTF
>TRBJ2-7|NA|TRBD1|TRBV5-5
TGTGCCAGCAGCTCGGGACAGACCTACGAGCAGTACTTC
CASSSGQTYEQYF
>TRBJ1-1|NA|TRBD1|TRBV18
TGTGCCAGCTCAGCCGGACAGGGGAACACTGAAGCTTTCTTT
CASSAGQGNTEAFF
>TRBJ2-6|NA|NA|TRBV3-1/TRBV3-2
TGTGCCAGCACCCCTACGACAGGCTCCTCTGGGGCCAACGTCCTGACTTTC
CASTPTTGSSGANVLTF
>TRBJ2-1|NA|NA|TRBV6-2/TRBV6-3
TGTGCCAGCAGTTACGAGCGGGCCTACAATGAGCAGTTCTTC
CASSYERAYNEQFF
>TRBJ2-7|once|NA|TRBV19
TGTGCCAGTAGTCCCCAGGGGGGCTACCTAGTAGATAGCTCCTACGAGCAGTACTTC
CASSPQGGYLVDSSYEQYF
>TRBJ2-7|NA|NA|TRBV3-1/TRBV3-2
TGTGCCAGCAGCCAAGATTTCGGGTTTCAGTACTTC
CASSQDFGFQYF
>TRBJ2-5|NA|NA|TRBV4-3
TGCGCCAGCAGCCAAGCCCCAGGAACAAATCAAGAGACCCAGTACTTC
CASSQAPGTNQETQYF
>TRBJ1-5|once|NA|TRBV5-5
TGTGCCAGCAGCTTCGTGGATAGCAGCAATCAGCCCCAGCATTTT
CASSFVDSSNQPQHF
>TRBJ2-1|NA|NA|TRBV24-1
TGTGCCACCAGTGATTTGAGTACAGGGAATAACAATGAGCAGTTCTTC
CATSDLSTGNNNEQFF
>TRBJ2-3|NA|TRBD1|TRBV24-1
TGTGCCACCAGTGCGGGACAGGGGTATTCAGATACGCAGTATTTT
CATSAGQGYSDTQYF
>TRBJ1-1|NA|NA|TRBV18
TGTGCCAGCTCACCTGTTCCCGGGTTCACTGAAGCTTTCTTT
CASSPVPGFTEAFF
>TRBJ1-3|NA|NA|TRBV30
TGTTGCTGGCGGAACTCTGGAAACACCATATATTTT
CCWRNSGNTIYF
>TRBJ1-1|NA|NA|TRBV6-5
TGTGCCAGCTCCCCCGGGTCGAACACTGAAGCTTTCTTT
CASSPGSNTEAFF
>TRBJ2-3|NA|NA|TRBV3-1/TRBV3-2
TGTGCCAGCAGCCTCTGGACAGTGTATAGCACAGATACGCAGTATTTT
CASSLWTVYSTDTQYF
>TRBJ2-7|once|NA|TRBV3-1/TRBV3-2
TGTGCCAGCAGCCAAGGCGGTGGGGCAAGGGAGCAGTACTTC
CASSQGGGAREQYF
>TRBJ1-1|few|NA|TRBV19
TGTGCCAGTAGTATTGAAGGCAGTATAAACACTGAAGCTTTCTTT
CASSIEGSINTEAFF
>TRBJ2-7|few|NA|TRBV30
TGTGCCTCCCAAAAGGACGGGACCTACGAGCAGTACTTC
CASQKDGTYEQYF
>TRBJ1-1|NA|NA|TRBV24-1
TGTGCCACCAGTGATGGGTTTGAAGCTTTCTTT
CATSDGFEAFF
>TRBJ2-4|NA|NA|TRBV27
TGTGCCAGCAGTTTAACGGGATTTAAAAACATTCAGTACTTC
CASSLTGFKNIQYF
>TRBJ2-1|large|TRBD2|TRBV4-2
TGTGCCAGCAGCCAAGAACTAGCGGGGGCACGTAGTGAGCAGTTCTTC
CASSQELAGARSEQFF
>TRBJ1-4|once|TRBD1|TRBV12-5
TGTGCTAGTGGTTTGGTACGGGGACAGGGGGCGGATGAAAAACTGTTTTTT
CASGLVRGQGADEKLFF
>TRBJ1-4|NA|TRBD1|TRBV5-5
TGTGCCAGCAGCTTCACAGGGGGTAATGAAAAACTGTTTTTT
CASSFTGGNEKLFF
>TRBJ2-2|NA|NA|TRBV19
TGTGCCAGTCGATCAGGGGGGGGCACCGGGGAGCTGTTTTTT
CASRSGGGTGELFF
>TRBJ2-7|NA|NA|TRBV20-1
TGCAGTGCTAGTCGTTCTAGCGATCAAGAGGAGCAGTACTTC
CSASRSSDQEEQYF
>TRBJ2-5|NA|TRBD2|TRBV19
TGTGCCAGTAGCACCGGGACTAGCGGAGGACAAGAGACCCAGTACTTC
CASSTGTSGGQETQYF
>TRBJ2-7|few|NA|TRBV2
TGTGCCAGCAGAGCCGGACTCGGCGGGTACGAGCAGTACTTC
CASRAGLGGYEQYF
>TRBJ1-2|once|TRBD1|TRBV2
TGTGCCAGCGAGGACAGGGACGGTATTCGCTACACCTTC
CASEDRDGIRYTF
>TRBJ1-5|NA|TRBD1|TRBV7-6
TGTGCCAGCAGCTCGGGACAGGGTGGACAGCCCCAGCATTTT
CASSSGQGGQPQHF
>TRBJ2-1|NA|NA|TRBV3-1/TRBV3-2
TGTGCCAGCAGCCAAGCAGAGTCTGAGCAGTTCTTC
CASSQAESEQFF
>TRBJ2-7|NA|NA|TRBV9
TGTGCCAGCAGCGCGCGGGGGCAGCCCTACGAGCAGTACTTC
CASSARGQPYEQYF
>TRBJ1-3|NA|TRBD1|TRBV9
TGTGCCAGCAGCGTGCGACAGGGGGCTGGAAACACCATATATTTT
CASSVRQGAGNTIYF
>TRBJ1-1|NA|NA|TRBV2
TGTGCCAGCAGTGATGAGTTGAACACTGAAGCTTTCTTT
CASSDELNTEAFF
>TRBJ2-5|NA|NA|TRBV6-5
TGTGCCAGCAGTTACAGGAGGGAGATTAGGGAGACCCAGTACTTC
CASSYRREIRETQYF
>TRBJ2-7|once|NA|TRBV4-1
TGCGCCAGCAGCCAAGCTCTAGGCCTTTATTACGAGCAGTACTTC
CASSQALGLYYEQYF
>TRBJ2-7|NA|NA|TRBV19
TGTGCCAGTAGCCTGACAGAAACCTACGAGCAGTACTTC
CASSLTETYEQYF
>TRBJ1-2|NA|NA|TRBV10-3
TGTGCCATCAGTGCGGGGCAGGAGTCGGATGGCTACACCTTC
CAISAGQESDGYTF
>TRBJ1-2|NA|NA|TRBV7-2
TGTGCCAGCAGCGCCCCGGGCAGGGGAATGGGTGGCTACACCTTC
CASSAPGRGMGGYTF
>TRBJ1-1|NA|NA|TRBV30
TGTGCCTGGAGTACTACCCAAGCGTACACTGAAGCTTTCTTT
CAWSTTQAYTEAFF
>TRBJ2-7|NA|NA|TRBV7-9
TGTGCCAGCAGGCCCGGATCGGGGGAGCAGTACTTC
CASRPGSGEQYF
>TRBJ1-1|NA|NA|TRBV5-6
TGTGCCAGCAGCAAAAGGAACCGGCCACTGAACACTGAAGCTTTCTTT
CASSKRNRPLNTEAFF
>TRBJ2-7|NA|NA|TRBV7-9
TGTGCCAGCAGCCCCCGGGCAGAATCCTACGAGCAGTACTTC
CASSPRAESYEQYF
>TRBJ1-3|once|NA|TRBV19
TGTGCCAGTAGTATAAGAAACTCTGGAAACACCATATATTTT
CASSIRNSGNTIYF
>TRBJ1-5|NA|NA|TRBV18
TGTGCCAGCTCACCATTCCAGGGTAGCAATCAGCCCCAGCATTTT
CASSPFQGSNQPQHF
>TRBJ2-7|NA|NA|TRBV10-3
TGTGCCATCAGTGACGGGCAGGTGAACTCCTACGAGCAGTACTTC
CAISDGQVNSYEQYF
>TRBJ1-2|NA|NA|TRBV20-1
TGCAGTGCCCTTGTGGGTGGCTACACCTTC
CSALVGGYTF